This T cell receptor (beta chain) came from a study of shared clonotypes between healthy human individuals. This CDR3 region has 16 residues. V shed 4 bases and J shed 5 bases, with 20 bases lying between them. Per the germline V gene, CDR1 is LGHNA and CDR2 is YSLEER. CD8 cells classed as naive were CD45RO-negative and positively selected for CCR7, excluding terminally differentiated effector memory CD45RA+ cells. Repertoires were generated with immunoSEQ multiplex PCR, while TCRdb's copy carries only in-frame clones and drops some. The table includes about 2.1 million clones, approximately 94% detected once.

The chain uses TRBV4-3 and TRBJ1-1; D gene ambiguous. This clonotype originated in a man younger than 35 in good health. Some clones in this sample may be carry-over from other donors' samples. The sequenced material came from naive CD8+ T cells from PBMCs. In DNA form, the CDR3 reads TGCGCCAGCAGCCCTCAAAGTGAGTCCTTGAGAACTGAAGCTTTCTTT. This translates into CASSPQSESLRTEAFF.